This TCR beta chain was documented in a study of a mutant IDH1 vaccine in newly diagnosed glioma. Assay: immunoSEQ multiplex PCR; the TCRdb copy retains only in-frame clones and omits some. The sample has tens of thousands of clones, 60% to 85% seen once. Time point of the sample: baseline, week 1 (first vaccination visit). The treatment denotes: pre-vaccination baseline after standard-of-care therapy. This clonotype was sampled from a woman in her thirties or forties with glioma. The source material was PBMCs, sampled from a glioma patient treated with radiotherapy, temozolomide or both.

The CDR3 DNA reads TGTGCCATCGAGGGGGAAAGCACAGATACGCAGTATTTT. It yields the protein CAIEGESTDTQYF. This chain uses TRBV10-3 with TRBJ2-3, with a weak D call TRBD1 (6 bases). The CDR3 has 13 amino acids. In germline, CDR1 is ENHRY, CDR2 SYGVKD. Trimming removed 8 bases from V and 0 bases from J, with 9 bases in between.